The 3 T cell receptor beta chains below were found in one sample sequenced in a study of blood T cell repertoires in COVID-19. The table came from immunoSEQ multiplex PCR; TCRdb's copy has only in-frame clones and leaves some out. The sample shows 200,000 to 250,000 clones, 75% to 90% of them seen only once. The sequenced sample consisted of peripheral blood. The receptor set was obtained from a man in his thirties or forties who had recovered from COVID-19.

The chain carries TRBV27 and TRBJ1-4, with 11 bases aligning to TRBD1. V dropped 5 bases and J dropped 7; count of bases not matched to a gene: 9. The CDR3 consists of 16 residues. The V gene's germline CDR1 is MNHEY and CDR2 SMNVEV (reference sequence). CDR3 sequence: CASSIQPGQGGEKLFF. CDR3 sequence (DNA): TGTGCCAGCAGTATACAGCCGGGACAGGGGGGTGAAAAACTGTTTTTT.

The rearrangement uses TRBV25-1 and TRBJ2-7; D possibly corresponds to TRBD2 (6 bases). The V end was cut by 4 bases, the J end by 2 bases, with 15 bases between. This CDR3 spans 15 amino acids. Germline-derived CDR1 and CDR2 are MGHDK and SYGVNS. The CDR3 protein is CASSATQGGPYEQYF. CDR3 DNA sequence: TGTGCCAGCAGTGCTACGCAGGGAGGTCCCTACGAGCAGTACTTC.

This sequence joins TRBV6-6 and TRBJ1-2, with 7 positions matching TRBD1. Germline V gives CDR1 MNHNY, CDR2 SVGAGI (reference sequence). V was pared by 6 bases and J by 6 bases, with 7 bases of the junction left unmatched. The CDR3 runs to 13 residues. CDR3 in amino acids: CASRPTGSDGYTF. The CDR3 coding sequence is TGTGCCAGCAGGCCGACAGGGTCCGATGGCTACACCTTC.